This T cell receptor (beta chain) was documented in a study of cytotoxic CD8 clonotypes in ibrutinib-treated CLL. Germline assignment: CDR1 MNHEY and CDR2 SMNVEV (reference sequence). Trimming removed 6 bases from V and 4 bases from J, with 13 bases in between. The CDR3 loop spans 13 amino acids. Target depth was 1 in 200,000 to 1 in 1 million T cells, about 10x per clonotype. Measured with immunoSEQ multiplex PCR; TCRdb has only the in-frame clones, and not every one. Here the sample spans about 200,000 clones, about four fifths being singletons. For this clone: No antigen is known for it.

Points from the study as a whole: Whereas clonality rose at ibrutinib response, it declined toward baseline at progression. Public clonotypes were seen rarely and were contracted or stable on treatment.

The sample here was PBMCs, taken after 12 months of ibrutinib treatment. The receptor's source is a human donor with chronic lymphocytic leukemia. The J gene is TRBJ2-7, the V gene TRBV27; D might be TRBD1 or TRBD2, each matching 6 bases. In DNA, the CDR3 is TGTGCCAGCAGGGAGGGGGGAAAATACGAGCAGTACTTC. It yields the protein CASREGGKYEQYF.